These 27 T cell receptor beta chains came from one sample sequenced in a study of blood T cell repertoires in COVID-19. Repertoires were generated with immunoSEQ multiplex PCR, while TCRdb's copy carries only in-frame clones and drops some. The repertoire includes over 250,000 clones, roughly 80% of them detected once, and approximately 5% sits in the top ten. What was sequenced was PBMCs or T cells enriched from blood (not recorded which). Every receptor here comes from a man between 35 and 55 years old who had been exposed to COVID-19.

The chain carries TRBV19 and TRBJ1-1, with D possibly matching TRBD1 (5 bases). Germline assignment: CDR1 LNHDA and CDR2 SQIVND (reference sequence). CDR3 size: 16 residues. Trimming took off 10 bases at V and 4 bases at J, with 25 bases between the two ends. The CDR3 region is CATSSGGPGWITEAFF. CDR3 DNA: TGTGCCACCAGTTCGGGTGGGCCAGGGTGGATCACTGAAGCTTTCTTT.

The chain uses TRBV10-3 and TRBJ1-1, with D perhaps TRBD1 (6 bases). V was clipped by 10 bases and J by 4 bases, with 19 bases between them. CDR1 is ENHRY and CDR2 is SYGVKD in the germline V gene. The CDR3 has 14 amino acids. DNA for the CDR3: TGTGCCAGTGACGGGGGGGCCCTCGGCACTGAAGCTTTCTTT. Its protein is CASDGGALGTEAFF.

This sequence joins TRBV7-3 and TRBJ2-2; TRBD2 might be the D (6 bases). Germline-derived CDR1 and CDR2 are SGHTA and FQGTGA. Trimming left V 3 bases short and J 3 bases short, with 20 bases between. CDR3 size: 18 residues. CDR3 region: CASSLLGRSGVYTGELFF. CDR3 DNA: TGTGCCAGCAGCTTGCTCGGGAGAAGCGGAGTCTACACCGGGGAGCTGTTTTTT.

The chain couples TRBV29-1 to TRBJ1-2; possibly TRBD1 for D (5 bases). Trimming removed 1 base at V and 12 bases at J, with 15 bases between. Germline values: CDR1 SQVTM, CDR2 ANQGSEA. The CDR3 runs 12 residues. The CDR3 sequence: CSVEGIGRGNTF. The CDR3 DNA is TGCAGCGTTGAAGGAATTGGGCGGGGGAACACCTTC.

The CDR3 DNA is TGTGCCAGCAGCTTGGTGGGGAGGGGGTCGGAGATTCAGCCCCAGCATTTT. Protein sequence: CASSLVGRGSEIQPQHF. The chain joins TRBV5-5 to TRBJ1-5; perhaps TRBD1 as D (6 bases). The CDR3 is 17 residues long. Between the trimmed V and J ends, which lost 0 bases and 6 bases, there was a span of 19 bases. From germline, CDR1 is SGHKS and CDR2 YYEKEE (reference sequence).

This clone was seen a handful of times. V usage is TRBV19 and J usage is TRBJ1-5; D may be TRBD1 (6 bases). Germline CDR1 reads LNHDA; CDR2 reads SQIVND (reference sequence). V lost 4 bases and J lost 7, with 11 bases in between. The CDR3 is 13 amino acids. Written as DNA, the CDR3 is TGTGCCAGTAGTAACGGACAGCGGCAGCCCCAGCATTTT. The encoded protein is CASSNGQRQPQHF.

The V gene is TRBV15, the J gene TRBJ2-7, with D unclear. V shed 3 bases and J shed 6 bases, with 9 bases lying between them. The CDR3 has 12 amino acids. Germline V lookup: CDR1 LNHNV, CDR2 YYDKDF (reference sequence). In DNA form, the CDR3 reads TGTGCCACCAGCAGTGGGCTTGTCGAGCAGTACTTC. Translation gives CATSSGLVEQYF.

CDR3 amino acids: CASSYSGFNQPQHF. As DNA, the CDR3 is TGTGCCAGCAGTTACAGCGGATTCAATCAGCCCCAGCATTTT. V is TRBV27 and J is TRBJ1-5; D remains ambiguous. Trimming pared 4 bases from V and 3 bases from J, leaving 10 bases between. In germline, CDR1 is MNHEY, CDR2 SMNVEV (reference sequence). The CDR3 extends over 14 amino acids.

This chain uses TRBV11-2 with TRBJ1-1; D unclear. CDR1 is SGHAT and CDR2 is FQNNGV in the germline V gene. Trimming stripped 4 bases from V and 0 bases from J, with 12 bases between. This CDR3 is 15 amino acids long. The CDR3: CASSSAWGVNTEAFF. CDR3 DNA: TGTGCCAGCAGCTCCGCCTGGGGAGTGAACACTGAAGCTTTCTTT.

This clone was observed a few times. The rearrangement joins TRBV29-1 to TRBJ2-7; a possible D gene is TRBD2 (5 bases). Germline V gene data show CDR1 as SQVTM and CDR2 as ANQGSEA. The germline V and J ends were trimmed by 6 bases and 3 bases, with 12 bases remaining between them. This CDR3 comprises 12 residues. The DNA of the CDR3 is TGCAGCGTAGCGGACGGTGTCTACGAGCAGTACTTC. It codes for CSVADGVYEQYF.

This chain links TRBV29-1 with TRBJ2-1; 7 bases align to TRBD2. The germline CDR1 and CDR2 sequences are SQVTM and ANQGSEA. V lost 4 bases and J lost 8; bases outside the gene matches: 26. This CDR3 has 19 residues. CDR3 coding DNA: TGCAGCGTTGCCGTCCCCGGGCCGGGGGGACGGCTAAGTATGGATGAGCAGTTCTTC. Protein sequence: CSVAVPGPGGRLSMDEQFF.

The count of this clone is one. This rearrangement joins TRBV5-1 to TRBJ2-3; 7 bases line up with TRBD1. This CDR3 is built from 16 residues. V gave up 4 bases and J gave up 2 bases; unmatched junction bases: 10. The germline CDR1 and CDR2 sequences are SGHRS and YFSETQ. The CDR3 spells CASSPGAGGITDTQYF. The CDR3 DNA reads as TGCGCCAGCAGCCCTGGGGCAGGGGGTATCACAGATACGCAGTATTTT.

V gene TRBV5-6 combines with J gene TRBJ2-7, with 13 bases matching TRBD2. Looked up from germline, CDR1 is SGHDT and CDR2 is YYEEEE. The J segment lost 2 bases and the V segment lost 2 bases, leaving 4 bases of the junction unmatched. The CDR3 length is 16 residues. DNA for the CDR3: TGTGCCAGCAGCTTACTCGGGACTAGCGGGACCTACGAGCAGTACTTC. Translation: CASSLLGTSGTYEQYF. The full variable domain, completed using reference TRBV5-6 and TRBJ2-7, is DAGVTQSPTHLIKTRGQQVTLRCSPKSGHDTVSWYQQALGQGPQFIFQYYEEEERQRGNFPDRFSGHQFPNYSSELNVNALLLGDSALYLCASSLLGTSGTYEQYFGPGTRLTVT.

V usage is TRBV7-9 and J usage is TRBJ2-2, with 12 bases fitting TRBD2. CDR1 is SEHNR and CDR2 is FQNEAQ in the germline V gene (reference sequence). V lost 4 bases to trimming and J lost 5 bases; unmatched junction nucleotides: 8. This CDR3 spans 17 amino acids. The CDR3, as DNA: TGTGCCAGCAGCTCGCTAGCGGGAGGGCCAGGGACCGGGGAGCTGTTTTTT. Protein sequence: CASSSLAGGPGTGELFF.

This CDR3 reads CASSVGARESTDTQYF. Here the CDR3 DNA reads TGTGCCAGCAGCGTAGGGGCGCGGGAGAGCACAGATACGCAGTATTTT. The genes are TRBV9 and TRBJ2-3; TRBD2 aligns across 7 bases. The CDR3 contains 16 residues. Germline V gene sequence: CDR1 SGDLS, CDR2 YYNGEE. J was trimmed by 0 bases and V by 0 bases; bases with no gene match: 4.

The CDR3: CASSRPSTQETQYF. CDR3 sequence (DNA): TGTGCCAGCAGCCGTCCCAGTACCCAAGAGACCCAGTACTTC. The chain carries TRBV7-2 and TRBJ2-5; D is uncertain. V shed 5 bases and J shed 1 base, with 11 bases lying between them. Germline V lookup: CDR1 SGHTA, CDR2 FQGNSA. This CDR3 is built from 14 residues.

This clone has just a few counts. This CDR3 reads CASSESGLAGGGGEQFF. The CDR3 coding sequence is TGTGCCAGCAGTGAATCCGGACTAGCGGGAGGGGGGGGTGAGCAGTTCTTC. The chain has TRBV25-1 and TRBJ2-1; 15 bases map to TRBD2. J gave up 9 bases and V 1 base, and 7 bases lay outside the gene matches. Germline V gene sequence: CDR1 MGHDK, CDR2 SYGVNS. The CDR3 runs 17 residues.

The chain carries TRBV9 and TRBJ2-7; TRBD1 is a possible D gene (6 bases). V was clipped by 0 bases and J by 9 bases, with 13 bases between them. This CDR3 has 13 residues. CDR1 and CDR2 from the germline V gene are SGDLS and YYNGEE. The CDR3: CASSVERAGVQYF. CDR3 bases: TGTGCCAGCAGCGTAGAGAGGGCAGGGGTGCAGTACTTC.

This clone was counted between two and nine times. The chain has TRBV10-2 and TRBJ1-3; 8 bases align to TRBD1. Trimming took 5 bases from V and 1 from J; bases not matched to a gene: 10. Germline V gives CDR1 WSHSY, CDR2 SAAADI. The CDR3 sequence is 17 residues long. CDR3 amino acids: CASSPRTGWSSGNTIYF. Here the CDR3 DNA reads TGCGCCAGCAGTCCCCGGACAGGGTGGTCGTCTGGAAACACCATATATTTT.

The chain joins TRBV5-1 to TRBJ1-1; D is ambiguous. The germline CDR1 and CDR2 sequences are SGHRS and YFSETQ. V gave up 0 bases and J gave up 1 base, with 10 bases separating them. CDR3 length equals 15 residues. The CDR3 bases are TGCGCCAGCAGCTTGGTGGCAGGAAGGAACACTGAAGCTTTCTTT. Translating gives CASSLVAGRNTEAFF. The full variable domain, completed using reference TRBV5-1 and TRBJ1-1, is KAGVTQTPRYLIKTRGQQVTLSCSPISGHRSVSWYQQTPGQGLQFLFEYFSETQRNKGNFPGRFSGRQFSNSRSEMNVSTLELGDSALYLCASSLVAGRNTEAFFGQGTRLTVV.

V gene TRBV6-6 combines with J gene TRBJ1-6; 10 bases are a match to TRBD1. In germline, CDR1 is MNHNY, CDR2 SVGAGI (reference sequence). This CDR3 is built from 14 residues. V dropped 7 bases and J dropped 9; count of bases not matched to a gene: 6. The CDR3 DNA sequence: TGTGCCAGCATCCGGGACAGGGGACGTTCACCCCTCCACTTT. This sequence encodes CASIRDRGRSPLHF.

This clone has more than one count but fewer than ten. The rearrangement links TRBV27 to TRBJ2-2; D may be TRBD1 (5 bases). Germline CDR1 is MNHEY and CDR2 is SMNVEV (reference sequence). V dropped 4 bases and J dropped 5 bases, with 8 bases sitting between them. The length of the CDR3 is 13 residues. CDR3: CASSSQATGELFF. CDR3 DNA: TGTGCCAGCAGTTCACAGGCGACCGGGGAGCTGTTTTTT.

This clone was found a few times. The chain is built from TRBV14 and TRBJ2-2, with 10 positions matching TRBD2. Per the germline V gene, CDR1 is SGHDN and CDR2 is FVKESK. With 4 bases clipped from V and 5 bases from J, the junction kept 4 bases outside the gene matches. This CDR3 is 15 amino acids long. CDR3 in DNA: TGTGCCAGCAGCCCTAGCGGGAGCGGAACCGGGGAGCTGTTTTTT. Amino acids: CASSPSGSGTGELFF.

This clone was counted only a few times. The chain is built from TRBV5-6 and TRBJ1-3, with D tentatively TRBD1 (5 bases). Germline V lookup: CDR1 SGHDT, CDR2 YYEEEE. The CDR3 extends over 17 amino acids. The V and J ends lost 0 bases and 3 bases respectively, with 16 bases between them. DNA for the CDR3: TGTGCCAGCAGCTTGGTGGGGGACTCGGGTCTTGGAAACACCATATATTTT. This sequence encodes CASSLVGDSGLGNTIYF.

In regard to this clone: A read error may account for a junction end that differs from germline. The gene calls are TRBV30 and TRBJ1-2, with D unclear. There are 13 residues in the CDR3. Germline V lookup: CDR1 GTSNPN, CDR2 SVGIG (reference sequence). The CDR3 protein is CALQRGVAYVYTF. The CDR3, as DNA: TGTGCCCTCCAGAGAGGAGTTGCGTATGTCTACACCTTC. Variable domain in full (rest from reference TRBV30 and TRBJ1-2): SQTIHQWPATLVQPVGSPLSLECTVEGTSNPNLYWYRQAAGRGLQLLFYSVGIGQISSEVPQNLSASRPQDRQFILSSKKLLLSDSGFYLCALQRGVAYVYTFGSGTRLTVV.

The gene calls are TRBV10-3 and TRBJ1-1; D gene uncertain. The germline V and J ends were trimmed by 6 bases and 0 bases, with 8 bases remaining between them. The CDR3 consists of 13 residues. Germline V gene lookup returns CDR1 ENHRY and CDR2 SYGVKD. CDR3 loop: CAIRQNMNTEAFF. CDR3 DNA sequence: TGTGCCATCAGACAGAACATGAACACTGAAGCTTTCTTT.

Comment on this clone: Within the sample, other DNA sequences also encode this same CDR3. The rearrangement uses TRBV12-3 or TRBV12-4 and TRBJ1-1; possibly TRBD1 for D (5 bases). The V end lost 4 bases, the J end lost 4 bases, and 7 bases lay between the germline ends. The CDR3 runs 12 residues. The DNA of the CDR3 is TGTGCCAGCAGTTGGGGGGGCACTGAAGCTTTCTTT. Translating it yields CASSWGGTEAFF.